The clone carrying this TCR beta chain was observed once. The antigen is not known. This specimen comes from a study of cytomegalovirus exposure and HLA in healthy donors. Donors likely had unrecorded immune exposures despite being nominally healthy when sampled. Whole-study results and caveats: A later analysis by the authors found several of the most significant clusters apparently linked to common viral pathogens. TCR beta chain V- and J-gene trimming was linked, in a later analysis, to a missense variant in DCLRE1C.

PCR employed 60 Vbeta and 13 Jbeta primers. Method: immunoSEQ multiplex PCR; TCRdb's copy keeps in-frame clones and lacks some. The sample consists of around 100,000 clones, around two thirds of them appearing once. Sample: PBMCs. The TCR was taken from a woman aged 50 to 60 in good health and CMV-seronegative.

CDR3 protein: CASYPLAGGPEYKETQYF. The CDR3 DNA follows: TGCGCCAGCTATCCTCTAGCGGGGGGGCCGGAGTATAAAGAGACCCAGTACTTC. This rearrangement joins TRBV10-1 to TRBJ2-5; TRBD2 aligns across 12 bases. The CDR3 totals 18 residues. CDR1 and CDR2 (germline): WNHNN, SYGVQD (reference sequence). V was clipped by 8 bases and J by 3 bases; unmatched bases: 16.